The 6 T cell receptor beta chains in this list originate from one sample, sequenced in a study of T cells in women clearing cervical HPV infection. Produced via immunoSEQ multiplex PCR; TCRdb's table is partial and in-frame only. The table lists about 22,000 clones. The sequencing input was blood buffy coat. The receptors originated from a woman aged 18 to 69 with a cervical HPV16 infection that either progressed to CIN3+ or cleared (not recorded which).

Concerning this clone: The CDR3 is cut off 3 residues early in the read; its end comes from the germline J gene. V is TRBV10-3 and J is TRBJ2-1, with D possibly TRBD2 on 6 matching bases. Trimming took 3 bases from V and 8 from J, leaving 11 bases between them. The CDR3 totals 13 residues. The germline V gene has CDR1 ENHRY and CDR2 SYGVKD. The sequenced part of the CDR3 DNA is TGTGCCATCAGTGACCGAGGGACTGATGAG. This gives the protein CAISDRGTDE. The entire CDR3 is CAISDRGTDEQFF.

With regard to this clone: The observed sequence ends 3 residues before the CDR3 terminus, with the missing tail filled in from the germline J gene. The rearrangement joins TRBV11-2 to TRBJ1-2, with D perhaps TRBD1 (6 bases). CDR1 and CDR2 from the germline V gene are SGHAT and FQNNGV. V was shortened by 6 bases and J by 3 bases, with 11 bases between the two germline ends. CDR3 size: 13 residues. The CDR3: CASSDRPHYGYTF. CDR3 DNA (partial): TGTGCCAGCAGTGACAGGCCTCACTATGGC.

As for this clone: The sequenced fragment ends 3 residues before the CDR3 boundary, so the rest is inferred from the germline J gene. The chain has TRBV2 and TRBJ2-1; 14 bases fit TRBD2. V was pared by 6 bases and J by 7 bases, with 2 bases of the junction left unmatched. This CDR3 has 14 residues. Germline CDR1 reads SNHLY; CDR2 reads FYNNEI. The CDR3 loop reads CASRGTSGGNEQFF. The sequenced part of the CDR3 DNA is TGTGCCAGCAGGGGGACTAGCGGGGGTAATGAG. The variable domain in full, with the rest retrieved from reference TRBV2 and TRBJ2-1, is EPEVTQTPSHQVTQMGQEVILRCVPISNHLYFYWYRQILGQKVEFLVSFYNNEISEKSEIFDDQFSVERPDGSNFTLKIRSTKLEDSAMYFCASRGTSGGNEQFFGPGTRLTVL.

As for this clone: With the read ending 3 residues before the CDR3 end, the germline J gene is used to fill in that end. J is TRBJ1-1 and V is TRBV11-2; D possibly corresponds to TRBD1 (5 bases). CDR1 is SGHAT, CDR2 FQNNGV, per germline. V was cut by 4 bases and J by 4 bases, with 13 bases left in between. CDR3 length equals 14 residues. CDR3 DNA, as far as it was read: TGTGCCAGCAGCTCGGCCCCGGGGGTCACTGAA. Translation: CASSSAPGVTE. The whole CDR3 sequence reads CASSSAPGVTEAFF.

CDR3 sequence: CSVTCLIPGYTF. The sequenced CDR3 bases are TGCAGCGTCACTTGTCTAATCCCTGGC. The chain couples TRBV29-1 to TRBJ1-2, with D uncertain. The CDR3 goes on 3 residues after the read ends, and that part is filled in from the germline J gene. CDR1 is SQVTM, CDR2 ANQGSEA, per germline. Trimming took 6 bases from V and 7 from J, leaving 15 bases between them. There are 12 residues in the CDR3.

On this clone itself: The read ends 3 residues early relative to the CDR3; the germline J gene fills the gap. The chain combines TRBV19 with TRBJ1-2, with D perhaps matching TRBD1 (6 bases). This CDR3 region has 16 residues. The V gene lost 7 bases and the J gene lost 6 bases, with 24 bases spanning the gap. In germline, CDR1 is LNHDA, CDR2 SQIVND (reference sequence). The CDR3: CASTGDIGGNLHGYTF. CDR3 DNA (partial): TGTGCCAGTACCGGGGACATTGGCGGGAACCTTCATGGC.